The text below deals with one TCR beta chain. The antigen is unknown. The data were taken from a study of high-grade serous ovarian cancer treatment subgroups. Study results and limitations: Clonal relatedness tracked neoantigen level, and by trend copy number and mutation load.

Tumor samples were obtained before definitive surgery or chemotherapy. Method: immunoSEQ multiplex PCR; TCRdb's copy keeps in-frame clones and lacks some. The data contain 3,500 to 5,000 clones, around 70% of them singletons. Specimen: tumor tissue. This clonotype originated in a human donor with high-grade serous ovarian cancer.

The CDR3 region is CASSLYRGKVTDTQYF. CDR3 sequence (DNA): TGTGCCAGCAGTTTATACAGGGGTAAGGTCACAGATACGCAGTATTTT. This rearrangement joins TRBV28 to TRBJ2-3, with 7 bases matching TRBD1. Germline loops: CDR1 MDHEN, CDR2 SYDVKM. The CDR3 is 16 amino acids. Trimming removed 1 base from V and 2 bases from J; junction bases left unmatched: 6.